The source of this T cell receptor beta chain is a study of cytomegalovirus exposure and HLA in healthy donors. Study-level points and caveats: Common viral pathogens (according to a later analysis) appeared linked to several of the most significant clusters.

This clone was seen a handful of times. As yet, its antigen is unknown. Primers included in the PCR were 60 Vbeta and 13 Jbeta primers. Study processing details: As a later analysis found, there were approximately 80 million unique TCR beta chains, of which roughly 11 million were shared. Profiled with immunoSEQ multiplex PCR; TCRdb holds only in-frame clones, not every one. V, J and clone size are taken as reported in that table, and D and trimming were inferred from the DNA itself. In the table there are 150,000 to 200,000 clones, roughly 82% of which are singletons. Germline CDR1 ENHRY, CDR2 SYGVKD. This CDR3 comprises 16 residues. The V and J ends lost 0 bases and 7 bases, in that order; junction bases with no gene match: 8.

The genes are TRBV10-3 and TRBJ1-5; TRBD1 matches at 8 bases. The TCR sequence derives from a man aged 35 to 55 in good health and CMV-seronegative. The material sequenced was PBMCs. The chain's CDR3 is CAISESRNQGAQPQHF. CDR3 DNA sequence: TGTGCCATCAGTGAGTCGAGGAACCAGGGGGCCCAGCCCCAGCATTTT.